Listed below are T cell receptor beta chains from one sample, sequenced in a study of shared clonotypes between healthy human individuals. TCRdb's table, derived via immunoSEQ multiplex PCR, lists solely in-frame clones and lacks some. The table lists hundreds of thousands of clones, 97% of them singletons. Sequenced: naive CD4+ T cells sorted from blood. The receptors derive from a woman in her thirties in good health. The CDR3 runs from the conserved cysteine through the conserved F or W. D genes are given only for firm matches. Clone size is shown for a subset of rows, as once, few, many or a class of expanded clone.

TRBJ2-1 | TRBV27 | - | - | TGTGCCAGCAGTTCGGCGGAGAGCTCCTACAATGAGCAGTTCTTC | CASSSAESSYNEQFF
TRBJ2-1 | TRBV7-3 | TRBD1 | - | TGTGCCAGCAGCTTGACAGGGGGCCACAATGAGCAGTTCTTC | CASSLTGGHNEQFF
TRBJ2-1 | TRBV4-1 | TRBD2 | - | TGCGCCAGCAGCCTCTCGCGGGAGGGTTCCAATGAGCAGTTCTTC | CASSLSREGSNEQFF
TRBJ1-2 | TRBV27 | - | - | TGTGCCAGCACCGTCCGGGGGACCTATGGCTACACCTTC | CASTVRGTYGYTF
TRBJ2-1 | TRBV5-1 | - | - | TGCGCCAGCAGCTCCGTCGGGCTGAGCTCCTACAATGAGCAGTTCTTC | CASSSVGLSSYNEQFF
TRBJ2-7 | TRBV5-1 | - | once | TGCGCCAGCAGCTTGGGCACAGGCCACCACGAGCAGTACTTC | CASSLGTGHHEQYF
TRBJ2-3 | TRBV28 | TRBD1 | - | TGTGCCAGCAGCCTACAGGGGGCAGATACGCAGTATTTT | CASSLQGADTQYF
TRBJ1-1 | TRBV2 | TRBD1 | - | TGTGCCAGCAGTGAAGGAAGGACAGGGGGGATGAAGGCTGAAGCTTTCTTT | CASSEGRTGGMKAEAFF
TRBJ1-1 | TRBV5-1 | - | once | TGCGCCAGCAGCCGGACCTTGGACAGCCAAAACACTGAAGCTTTCTTT | CASSRTLDSQNTEAFF
TRBJ1-5 | TRBV28 | - | - | TGTGCCACCATGGGAAGACAAACCAATCAGCCCCAGCATTTT | CATMGRQTNQPQHF
TRBJ2-7 | TRBV30 | - | - | TGTGCCTGGAACCCTAGCGTTTCCTACGAGCAGTACTTC | CAWNPSVSYEQYF
TRBJ2-1 | TRBV6-5 | TRBD1 | - | TGTGCCAGCACCCTCGACAGGGGCTCCTACAATGAGCAGTTCTTC | CASTLDRGSYNEQFF
TRBJ1-2 | TRBV19 | - | - | TGTGCCAGTAGTATAGGACCACACTATGGCTACACCTTC | CASSIGPHYGYTF
TRBJ1-3 | TRBV15 | - | - | TGTGCCACCAGCAGAGATAAGGGAAACACCATATATTTT | CATSRDKGNTIYF
TRBJ2-2 | TRBV19 | TRBD2 | - | TGTGCCACCGAGGTGGGACTAGCGGGAAGAATTAACACCGGGGAGCTGTTTTTT | CATEVGLAGRINTGELFF
TRBJ2-3 | TRBV5-6 | - | - | TGTGCCAGCAGCTTGTTGGGCGGGACGCAGTATTTT | CASSLLGGTQYF
TRBJ2-7 | TRBV14 | TRBD1 | - | TGTGCCAGCAGCTCTCCCCCCGGGACAGGTGTCTACGAGCAGTACTTC | CASSSPPGTGVYEQYF
TRBJ1-2 | TRBV7-6 | - | - | TGTGCCAGCAGCTTATACGCGGGAGGGAATGGCTACACCTTC | CASSLYAGGNGYTF
TRBJ1-3 | TRBV7-9 | TRBD1 | - | TGTGCCAGCAGCTTAGTATCTGGACAGGGCGTCTCTGGAAACACCATATATTTT | CASSLVSGQGVSGNTIYF
TRBJ2-2 | TRBV11-1 | TRBD2 | - | TGTGCCAGCGCCGACGGGACTAAAGACACCGGGGAGCTGTTTTTT | CASADGTKDTGELFF
TRBJ2-3 | TRBV28 | - | - | TGTGCCAGCAGTTTTGACGGGCCCTCAGATACGCAGTATTTT | CASSFDGPSDTQYF
TRBJ2-1 | TRBV11-2 | - | - | TGTGCCAGCAGCTCCGGACCTGGGGATGAGCAGTTCTTC | CASSSGPGDEQFF
TRBJ2-1 | TRBV19 | TRBD2 | - | TGTGCCAGTAGTATCCGAACGACTAGCGGGAGTAGGTACAATGAGCAGTTCTTC | CASSIRTTSGSRYNEQFF
TRBJ2-2 | TRBV19 | - | - | TGTGCCAGTAGTTCACAAGACACCGGGGAGCTGTTTTTT | CASSSQDTGELFF
TRBJ2-2 | TRBV5-4 | - | - | TGTGCCAGCAGCTTAGGCGGGATAAACACCGGGGAGCTGTTTTTT | CASSLGGINTGELFF
TRBJ2-7 | TRBV21-1 | - | - | TGTGCCAGCAGCAAATCGCGAGCGGGGAGCTCCTACGAGCAGTACTTC | CASSKSRAGSSYEQYF
TRBJ1-1 | TRBV28 | - | - | TGTGCCAGCAGTTTGGGGAACACTGAAGCTTTCTTT | CASSLGNTEAFF
TRBJ2-3 | TRBV27 | - | - | TGTGCCAGCAGCCCGCGACTCGACGGCAAAGATACGCAGTATTTT | CASSPRLDGKDTQYF
TRBJ2-2 | TRBV6-5 | - | - | TGTGCCAGCATGTCGTTGAACAGTCACGGGGAGCTGTTTTTT | CASMSLNSHGELFF
TRBJ2-2 | TRBV14 | TRBD2 | - | TGTGCCAGCAGCCAAGACAGCGGGAGGGCGATCGGGGAGCTGTTTTTT | CASSQDSGRAIGELFF
TRBJ2-7 | TRBV5-4 | TRBD2 | - | TGTGCCAGCAGCATCGGACTAGCGGGAGACGAGCAGTACTTC | CASSIGLAGDEQYF
TRBJ1-1 | TRBV6-6 | - | - | TGTGCCAGCAGTTACTCGAGGGCTCCGAACACTGAAGCTTTCTTT | CASSYSRAPNTEAFF
TRBJ2-7 | TRBV5-1 | - | - | TGCGCCAGCAGCTTGGAAGAGATCGTCTACGAGCAGTACTTC | CASSLEEIVYEQYF
TRBJ2-7 | TRBV6-5 | TRBD1 | - | TGTGCCAGCAGTTCCACGACAGGGTTATCGTACGAGCAGTACTTC | CASSSTTGLSYEQYF
TRBJ2-7 | TRBV11-1 | - | - | TGTGCCAGCAGCTTAGTTTGGGATTCCGAGCAGTACTTC | CASSLVWDSEQYF
TRBJ2-3 | TRBV2 | - | - | TGTGCCAGTCGTCCCCACCTTCGGACAAGCACAGATACGCAGTATTTT | CASRPHLRTSTDTQYF
TRBJ2-3 | TRBV28 | - | - | TGTGCCAGCAGTTTCGAACAGAACACAGATACGCAGTATTTT | CASSFEQNTDTQYF
TRBJ2-6 | TRBV5-4 | - | - | TGTGCCAGCGCCCCCGGGCCCGGGATCTCTGGGGCCAACGTCCTGACTTTC | CASAPGPGISGANVLTF
TRBJ1-6 | TRBV5-4 | - | - | TGTGCCAGCAGCTTCCCAGGGGAGTGGGCACCCCTCCACTTT | CASSFPGEWAPLHF
TRBJ1-3 | TRBV10-1 | - | - | TGCGCCAGCAGTGAGTCTGGCGCCTCGGTATACACCATATATTTT | CASSESGASVYTIYF